This TCR beta chain was recovered during a study of cytotoxic CD8 clonotypes in ibrutinib-treated CLL listed by TCRdb under 2021. The study in broad terms: The cohort was composed of around twelve relapsed/refractory and about 15 treatment-naive patients; IGHV unmutated status was identified in under 18 patients. Responses were partial in some 24 patients and complete in 2; after median approximately 69 months follow-up, roughly 14 stayed in remission and roughly twelve progressed. Samples at response were collected after a median of approximately twelve months of treatment, with a range of about 6 to 36 months. Samples averaged approximately 260,000 productive templates and roughly 86,000 productive rearrangements. Of the approximately 91 people in the trial, about two dozen had longitudinal samples available. Cryopreserved peripheral blood mononuclear cells were collected before treatment, at response, and at either disease progression or sustained remission. Every remission and progressive disease sample was obtained while ibrutinib was still being received by the patients.

Reading the germline V gene gives CDR1 SGHAT and CDR2 FQNNGV. The CDR3 starts with the cysteine, ends with the phenylalanine, and has 16 residues. The retained sequence is limited to the CDR3, 48 bases, with the frame set at the first base. V is shortened by 1 base, J by 8 bases, and the region joining them spans 15 bases. Details on this clone: Its antigen target is currently unknown. It has no much larger one-base neighbor in the sample; base qualities were not kept.

For TCR beta library preparation, approximately 2 micrograms of genomic DNA were isolated from cryopreserved PBMCs. Longitudinal blood samples from CLL patients on ibrutinib monotherapy were analyzed using high-throughput TCR beta sequencing. Patients were enrolled in a phase 2 open-label single-center ibrutinib monotherapy trial. On a MiSeq, deep resolution sequencing aimed for a depth between 1 in 1 million and 1 in 200,000 T cells, with each clonotype covered approximately 10x on average. The immunoSEQ hsTCRB Kit was used to generate TCR beta libraries. Per the authors' processing: ImmunoSEQ Data Assistant and ImmunoSEQ Analyzer were used for data analysis, and V, D and J genes were assigned according to IMGT definitions. Clonality was computed as one minus normalized Shannon entropy of productive rearrangement frequencies, ranging from 0 to 1. Public clonotype analysis was restricted to overrepresented clonotypes comprising at least 0.05% of each patient's repertoire. About twelve age-matched healthy donor repertoires from immuneACCESS were used as controls for clonality. TCRdb provides this immuneACCESS table in a form limited to in-frame rearrangements. Some clones are lacking; in checked studies, under half of them reflect an unresolved V gene, and why the rest are absent is not known. Clonal size and the V and J genes are those of that table, whereas D and trimming came from the DNA. The sample table contains fewer than 400,000 clones; only one count was recorded for roughly 67% of them. The ten biggest clones cover roughly 6.7% of the sample.

Overall study outcomes, separate from this receptor: Public clonotypes were rare and either contracted or stayed stable during treatment, and the rise in clonality at ibrutinib response reflected the expansion of private clonotypes. Clonality rose at ibrutinib response, remained stable during sustained remission, and dropped back toward baseline at progression. Lymph node repertoires were not examined, and the timing of sampling was not matched between patients in sustained remission and those whose disease progressed. Baseline clonality was found to be higher than that of age-matched healthy donors and was strongly correlated with circulating CD8+ T-cell counts.

The V and J genes are TRBV11-2 and TRBJ1-6; the best D guess is TRBD1, with 5 bases matching. This clonotype was sampled from a human donor with chronic lymphocytic leukemia. Sequences were derived from PBMCs, sampled after 36 months of ibrutinib treatment. The DNA is TGTGCCAGCAGCTTAGGGGGCGGGCAGGGATATTCACCCCTCCACTTT. Its protein is CASSLGGGQGYSPLHF.